One sample yielded the 19 T cell receptor beta chains listed below, sequenced in a study of blood T cell repertoires in COVID-19. The assay was immunoSEQ multiplex PCR, and TCRdb's table has in-frame clones only and misses some. The sample comprises 200,000 to 250,000 clones, around 91% of which are singletons, and more than 12% rests with the top ten. Specimen: PBMCs or T cells enriched from blood (not recorded which). All receptors come from a man aged 25-40 years who had been exposed to COVID-19.

This chain uses TRBV5-1 with TRBJ2-7; tentatively, D is TRBD1 (6 bases). The CDR3 spans 14 residues. V dropped 2 bases and J dropped 2 bases, with 11 bases sitting between them. Looked up from germline, CDR1 is SGHRS and CDR2 is YFSETQ. The CDR3 nucleotides read TGCGCCAGCAGCTTTCACCGGGACACCTACGAGCAGTACTTC. It encodes CASSFHRDTYEQYF.

CDR3 coding DNA: TGTGCCATCAGTGAGTCCGACAGGGTTAACTATGGCTACACCTTC. Translating it yields CAISESDRVNYGYTF. V is TRBV10-3 and J is TRBJ1-2; 7 nucleotides line up with TRBD1. The CDR3 extends over 15 amino acids. Germline CDR1 reads ENHRY; CDR2 reads SYGVKD. V trimming: 0 bases; J trimming: 1 base; junction bases outside the gene matches: 2.

The chain couples TRBV10-3 to TRBJ2-5; the D gene is possibly TRBD2 (6 bases). CDR3 length equals 13 residues. Germline lookup yields CDR1 ENHRY and CDR2 SYGVKD. The germline V and J ends were trimmed by 10 bases and 3 bases, with 15 bases remaining between them. In nucleotides, the CDR3 is TGTGCCACCGCAGCGGGTCCCGAAGAGACCCAGTACTTC. Its protein product is CATAAGPEETQYF.

The chain has TRBV27 and TRBJ1-2, with 7 bases matching TRBD1. The germline V gene has CDR1 MNHEY and CDR2 SMNVEV (reference sequence). Germline trimming cut 2 bases from V and 8 bases from J; bases unmatched to any gene: 5. CDR3 length: 13 amino acids. CDR3 in amino acids: CASSLKQGRGYTF. Here the CDR3 DNA reads TGTGCCAGCAGTTTAAAACAGGGGCGCGGCTACACCTTC.

This clone showed up just once. The J gene is TRBJ1-6, the V gene TRBV7-2; D gene ambiguous. The CDR3 is made up of 15 amino acids. Trimming removed 2 bases at V and 5 bases at J, with 10 bases between. Germline V CDR1 and CDR2: SGHTA, FQGNSA. The chain's CDR3 is CASSLWGVDNSPLHF. The CDR3 DNA reads as TGTGCCAGCAGCTTATGGGGAGTGGATAATTCACCCCTCCACTTT.

The table lists this clone with a count of one. The V call is TRBV6-5, the J call TRBJ1-4; 7 bases are a match to TRBD1. Germline trimming cut 6 bases from V and 8 bases from J; bases unmatched to any gene: 6. CDR1 and CDR2 from the germline V gene are MNHEY and SVGAGI. This CDR3 contains 13 residues. The CDR3 loop is CASRRGRREKLFF. In DNA, the CDR3 is TGTGCCAGCAGGAGGGGGCGGAGGGAAAAACTGTTTTTT.

The chain uses TRBV25-1 and TRBJ2-2; 9 nucleotides match TRBD1. The CDR3 length is 13 residues. V shed 0 bases and J 15 bases; nucleotides not matched to a gene: 5. The V gene's germline CDR1 is MGHDK and CDR2 SYGVNS. CDR3 sequence (DNA): TGTGCCAGCAGTGAATATGACAGGGGGGTCTTGTTTTTT. Its protein product is CASSEYDRGVLFF. The variable domain in full, completed from reference TRBV25-1 and TRBJ2-2, reads EADIYQTPRYLVIGTGKKITLECSQTMGHDKMYWYQQDPGMELHLIHYSYGVNSTEKGDLSSESTVSRIRTEHFPLTLESARPSHTSQYLCASSEYDRGVLFFGEGSRLTVL.

This rearrangement joins TRBV12-3 or TRBV12-4 to TRBJ1-1, with D possibly TRBD1 on 5 matching bases. CDR3 length: 11 residues. Trimming removed 6 bases at V and 6 bases at J, with 8 bases between. This CDR3 reads CASSLQAEAFF. DNA for the CDR3: TGTGCCAGCAGCTTACAGGCTGAAGCTTTCTTT.

V is TRBV4-1 and J is TRBJ1-2; the match to TRBD1 covers 9 bases. Germline assignment: CDR1 MGHRA and CDR2 YSYEKL. The CDR3 covers 16 residues. J gave up 5 bases and V 1 base, and 8 bases lay outside the gene matches. CDR3 nucleotides: TGCGCCAGCAGCCAAGTCATTAGGACAGGGGATTATGGCTACACCTTC. Translation: CASSQVIRTGDYGYTF.

The chain combines TRBV7-6 with TRBJ2-1; 8 nucleotides align to TRBD1. The germline V gene has CDR1 SGHVS and CDR2 FNYEAQ. The CDR3 has 16 residues. The trim removed 2 bases at V and 8 bases at J, leaving 11 bases unmatched. The CDR3 DNA reads TGTGCCAGCAGCTTATCCGGGACAGGCATTCGGTATGAGCAGTTCTTC. Translated: CASSLSGTGIRYEQFF.

CDR3 residues: CASSLYEGTPYGYTF. In DNA form, the CDR3 reads TGTGCCAGCAGTTTATATGAGGGCACCCCCTATGGCTACACCTTC. The chain uses TRBV27 and TRBJ1-2; D not certain. The germline gives CDR1 MNHEY, CDR2 SMNVEV (reference sequence). This CDR3 spans 15 amino acids. Trimming removed 1 base from V and 4 bases from J, with 13 bases in between.

The chain recombines TRBV29-1 with TRBJ1-1, with D possibly TRBD1 on 6 matching bases. This CDR3 comprises 14 residues. CDR1 and CDR2 from the germline V gene are SQVTM and ANQGSEA. The V end was cut by 6 bases, the J end by 4 bases, with 18 bases between. As DNA, the CDR3 is TGCAGCGTGGAGATGGGGAGGGGGTCCACTGAAGCTTTCTTT. Protein sequence: CSVEMGRGSTEAFF.

The V call is TRBV5-5, the J call TRBJ2-3, with 9 bases matching TRBD2. Germline values: CDR1 SGHKS, CDR2 YYEKEE (reference sequence). V lost 1 base, J lost 2 bases, and 5 bases stayed unmatched. The length of the CDR3 is 16 residues. In DNA form, the CDR3 reads TGTGCCAGCAGCTTGACTAGCGGGTCTCTCACAGATACGCAGTATTTT. It translates to CASSLTSGSLTDTQYF.

V gene TRBV5-4 combines with J gene TRBJ2-2; 7 nucleotides agree with TRBD1. The CDR3 sequence is 15 residues long. Germline-derived CDR1 and CDR2 are SGHNT and YYREEE (reference sequence). Trimming at V came to 2 bases and at J to 3 bases, leaving 4 bases not matched to a gene. The DNA for the CDR3 is TGTGCCAGCAGCTTATACCAGGGGGACACCGGGGAGCTGTTTTTT. Its translation is CASSLYQGDTGELFF.

The rearrangement joins TRBV7-9 to TRBJ2-3; 7 bases are shared with TRBD1. After removal of 4 bases from V and 6 bases from J, the junction contained 10 bases not matched to a gene. Germline-derived CDR1 and CDR2 are SEHNR and FQNEAQ (reference sequence). This CDR3 region has 15 residues. Here the CDR3 reads CASSSTGTEGDTQYF. In DNA, the CDR3 is TGTGCCAGCAGCTCCACCGGGACAGAGGGGGATACGCAGTATTTT.

The chain couples TRBV11-2 to TRBJ2-1, with 9 bases that match TRBD2. The ends lost 1 base at V and 9 bases at J; junction bases unmatched: 7. This CDR3 spans 15 amino acids. CDR1 is SGHAT, CDR2 FQNNGV, per germline. CDR3 nucleotide sequence: TGTGCCAGCAGCTTAGCTGGCGGGGGGGCCAGTGAGCAGTTCTTC. As protein: CASSLAGGGASEQFF. The variable domain in full, completed from reference TRBV11-2 and TRBJ2-1, reads EAGVAQSPRYKIIEKRQSVAFWCNPISGHATLYWYQQILGQGPKLLIQFQNNGVVDDSQLPKDRFSAERLKGVDSTLKIQPAKLEDSAVYLCASSLAGGGASEQFFGPGTRLTVL.

V and J are TRBV2 and TRBJ1-2; 7 positions match TRBD1. Germline CDR1 reads SNHLY; CDR2 reads FYNNEI. After removal of 8 bases from V and 3 bases from J, the junction contained 6 bases not matched to a gene. The CDR3 covers 13 residues. The CDR3 spells CASQGDGDYGYTF. DNA of the CDR3: TGTGCCAGCCAGGGGGATGGCGACTATGGCTACACCTTC. Complete variable domain (other parts from reference TRBV2 and TRBJ1-2): EPEVTQTPSHQVTQMGQEVILRCVPISNHLYFYWYRQILGQKVEFLVSFYNNEISEKSEIFDDQFSVERPDGSNFTLKIRSTKLEDSAMYFCASQGDGDYGYTFGSGTRLTVV.

V usage is TRBV20-1 and J usage is TRBJ1-2; D might be TRBD1 (5 bases). Germline V gene sequence: CDR1 DFQATT, CDR2 SNEGSKA (reference sequence). The CDR3 loop spans 11 amino acids. V lost 5 bases to trimming and J lost 12 bases, with 16 bases between them. In nucleotides, the CDR3 is TGCAGTGCTCCCTTTAGTGGGGCCCACACCTTC. This gives the protein CSAPFSGAHTF.

In DNA, the CDR3 is TGTGCCAGCAGCCAAGGGGCACATTATGGCTACACCTTC. Translation: CASSQGAHYGYTF. V gene TRBV14 combines with J gene TRBJ1-2; D is uncertain. V gave up 1 base and J gave up 5 bases, with 8 bases separating them. Germline V lookup: CDR1 SGHDN, CDR2 FVKESK. This CDR3 contains 13 residues.